This T cell receptor beta chain emerged from a study of blood T cell repertoires in COVID-19. About the study: Samples representing acute and convalescent COVID-19 were sourced from the United States, Italy and Spain. PBMCs, B-cell-depleted T cells, or T cells provided the cDNA or gDNA that made up the material.

In the authors' methods: Amplification of reference gene primers was used by the study to estimate nucleated cell counts. Sequencing used immunoSEQ multiplex PCR; TCRdb keeps in-frame clones, though not all of them. V and J calls plus clone size are reproduced from that table; the DNA served to infer D and trimming. Found here are under 85,000 clones, approximately 91% of them singletons; the top ten hold about 6.7%. With V trimmed by 5 bases and J by 12 bases, 11 bases remained unmatched. The CDR3 loop spans 15 amino acids. CDR1 and CDR2 from the germline V gene are MDHEN and SYDVKM. The sample was peripheral blood. The source of this sequence is a man aged 65 to 79 with acute or convalescent COVID-19. The V and J genes are TRBV28 and TRBJ1-6; 9 nucleotides line up with TRBD1. Here the CDR3 DNA reads TGTGCCAGCAGTCTACCGGGACAGGGAATACTACCCCTCCACTTT. Translation: CASSLPGQGILPLHF.